This T cell receptor beta chain was found in a study of CDR3 diversity in severe acne. Trimming took off 3 bases at V and 6 bases at J, with 16 bases between the two ends. In germline, CDR1 is KGHDR, CDR2 SFDVKD. CDR3 size: 16 residues. TCRdb used MiXCR to reprocess the PCR reads, holding one entry per CDR3 protein. The table lists more than 85,000 distinct CDR3 sequences, 48% of them singletons. In this sample, this clonotype turned up a few times. What was sequenced was blood. The chain joins TRBV24-1 to TRBJ2-2; TRBD1 is a possible D gene (6 bases). This TCR came from a male donor in good health, serving as a control. In DNA form, the CDR3 reads TGTGCCACCAGTGATCCCTTACAGGGTTGGGCCGGGGAGCTGTTTTTT. This gives the protein CATSDPLQGWAGELFF.